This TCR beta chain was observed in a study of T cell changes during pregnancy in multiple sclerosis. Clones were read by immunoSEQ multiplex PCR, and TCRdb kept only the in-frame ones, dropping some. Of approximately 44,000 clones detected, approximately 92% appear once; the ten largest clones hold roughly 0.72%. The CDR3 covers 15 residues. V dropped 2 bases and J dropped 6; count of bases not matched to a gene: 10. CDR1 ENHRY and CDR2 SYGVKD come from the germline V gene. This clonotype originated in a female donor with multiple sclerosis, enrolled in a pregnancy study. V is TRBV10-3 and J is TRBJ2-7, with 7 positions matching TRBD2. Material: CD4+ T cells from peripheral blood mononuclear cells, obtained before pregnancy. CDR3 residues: CAISETNGGRGEQYF. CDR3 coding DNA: TGTGCCATCAGTGAGACGAACGGGGGGAGAGGCGAGCAGTACTTC.